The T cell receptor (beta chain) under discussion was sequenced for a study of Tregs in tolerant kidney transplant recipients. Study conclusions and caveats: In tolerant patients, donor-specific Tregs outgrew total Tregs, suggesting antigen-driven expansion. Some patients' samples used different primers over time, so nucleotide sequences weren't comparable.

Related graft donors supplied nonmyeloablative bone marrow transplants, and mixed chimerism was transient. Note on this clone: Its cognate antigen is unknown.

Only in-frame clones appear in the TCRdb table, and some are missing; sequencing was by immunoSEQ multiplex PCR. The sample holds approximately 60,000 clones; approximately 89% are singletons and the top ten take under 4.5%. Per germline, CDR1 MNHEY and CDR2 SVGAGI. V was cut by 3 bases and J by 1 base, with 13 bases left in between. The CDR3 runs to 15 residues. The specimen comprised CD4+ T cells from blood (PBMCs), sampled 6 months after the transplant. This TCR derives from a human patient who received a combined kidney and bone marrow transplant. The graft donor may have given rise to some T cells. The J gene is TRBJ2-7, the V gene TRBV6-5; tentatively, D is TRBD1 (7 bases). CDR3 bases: TGTGCCAGCAGTTATGCGGGGACAGAGTCCTACGAGCAGTACTTC. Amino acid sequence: CASSYAGTESYEQYF.